These 16 T cell receptor beta chains were all obtained from the same sample, sequenced in a study of T cell responses to AZD1222 COVID-19 vaccine. Generated by immunoSEQ multiplex PCR, the TCRdb table keeps only in-frame clones and is missing some. The sample includes roughly 100,000 clones, about 92% of them seen just once. The source was peripheral blood, collected on day 0 of AZD1222 vaccination. Receptors were obtained from an adult in good health.

The rearrangement links TRBV19 to TRBJ1-5; the D is unclear. Germline V CDR1 and CDR2: LNHDA, SQIVND (reference sequence). Trimming took 5 bases from V and 8 from J, leaving 10 bases between them. The CDR3 covers 12 residues. DNA of the CDR3: TGTGCCAGTAGTTCCTTTCCGGAGCCCCAGCATTTT. Translated: CASSSFPEPQHF.

The CDR3 nucleotides are TGTGCCAGCTCTCGGCAGGCGGTTTTGAACACTGAAGCTTTCTTT. Translating gives CASSRQAVLNTEAFF. This chain connects TRBV11-3 to TRBJ1-1; no reliable D call. This CDR3 is built from 15 residues. V was pared by 8 bases and J by 0 bases, with 16 bases between. CDR1 is SGHNT and CDR2 is YENEEA in the germline V gene. Full variable domain (rest looked up from reference TRBV11-3 and TRBJ1-1): EAGVVQSPRYKIIEKKQPVAFWCNPISGHNTLYWYLQNLGQGPELLIRYENEEAVDDSQLPKDRFSAERLKGVDSTLKIQPAELGDSAVYLCASSRQAVLNTEAFFGQGTRLTVV.

This chain links TRBV21-1 with TRBJ1-5; TRBD1, the table's D call, was not compared with the DNA. TRBV21-1 is labeled a pseudogene. The CDR3 is 16 amino acids. CDR3 sequence reads: CASSKVHSYLNQPQHF. The CDR3 nucleotides read TGTGCCAGCAGCAAAGTCCACAGCTACTTGAATCAGCCCCAGCATTTT.

The rearrangement links TRBV7-3 to TRBJ1-5; D might be TRBD1 (5 bases). Trimming took off 2 bases at V and 3 bases at J, with 11 bases between the two ends. The CDR3 is 15 residues long. Germline assignment: CDR1 SGHTA and CDR2 FQGTGA. CDR3 bases: TGTGCCAGCAGCTTACGCCAGGGCGACAATCAGCCCCAGCATTTT. Its translation: CASSLRQGDNQPQHF.

The gene calls are TRBV30 and TRBJ1-1; possibly TRBD1 for D (5 bases). The CDR3 runs 13 residues. The germline V gene has CDR1 GTSNPN and CDR2 SVGIG (reference sequence). Trimming took 0 bases from V and 4 from J, leaving 9 bases between them. The CDR3 loop reads CAWSVRGGTEAFF. CDR3 DNA: TGTGCCTGGAGTGTCCGGGGCGGCACTGAAGCTTTCTTT.

The chain couples TRBV21-1 to TRBJ2-7; the listed D gene, TRBD1, was not tested against the DNA. TRBV21-1 is labeled a pseudogene. This CDR3 has 19 residues. DNA for the CDR3: TGTGCCAGCAGCAAAGATGGGGGAATCGGGACAGGCGACCTTGGGGAGCAGTACTTC. It specifies CASSKDGGIGTGDLGEQYF.

The V call is TRBV6-5, the J call TRBJ1-2; D call uncertain. The CDR3 extends over 11 amino acids. V lost 9 bases to trimming and J lost 5 bases, with 10 bases between them. Germline CDR1 MNHEY, CDR2 SVGAGI. The CDR3 loop reads CASKGLYGYTF. The CDR3 nucleotides read TGTGCCAGTAAGGGCCTGTATGGCTACACCTTC.

The chain is built from TRBV7-2 and TRBJ1-1; TRBD1 matches at 7 bases. CDR3 length: 13 residues. J was trimmed by 4 bases and V by 6 bases; bases with no gene match: 5. From germline, CDR1 is SGHTA and CDR2 FQGNSA. The CDR3: CASSDRATTEAFF. CDR3 coding DNA: TGTGCCAGCAGTGACAGGGCGACCACTGAAGCTTTCTTT.

The chain joins TRBV15 to TRBJ1-1; D is ambiguous. The V and J ends lost 1 base and 3 bases respectively, with 6 bases between them. The germline CDR1 and CDR2 sequences are LNHNV and YYDKDF (reference sequence). CDR3 length equals 13 residues. The CDR3 protein is CATSRVADTEAFF. DNA for the CDR3: TGTGCCACCAGCAGAGTGGCGGACACTGAAGCTTTCTTT.

The chain couples TRBV5-5 to TRBJ2-3, with TRBD2 matching over 13 bases. The CDR3 is 16 residues long. The J segment lost 0 bases and the V segment lost 4 bases, leaving 2 bases of the junction unmatched. In germline, CDR1 is SGHKS, CDR2 YYEKEE (reference sequence). CDR3 sequence reads: CASSPGLAGSTDTQYF. The CDR3 DNA sequence: TGTGCCAGCAGCCCGGGACTAGCGGGAAGCACAGATACGCAGTATTTT.

This chain connects TRBV4-1 to TRBJ2-1, with 9 bases fitting TRBD1. The CDR3 runs 15 residues. Per germline, CDR1 MGHRA and CDR2 YSYEKL. V shed 4 bases and J 0 bases; nucleotides not matched to a gene: 1. The CDR3 sequence: CASSPDRGSYNEQFF. The CDR3 nucleotides read TGCGCCAGCAGCCCGGACAGGGGCTCCTACAATGAGCAGTTCTTC.

This chain uses TRBV6-5 with TRBJ1-1, with D unresolved. Trimming stripped 6 bases from V and 6 bases from J, with 20 bases between. Germline CDR1 is MNHEY and CDR2 is SVGAGI. The CDR3 is made up of 15 amino acids. The CDR3 protein is CASSTWGRADSEAFF. DNA for the CDR3: TGTGCCAGCAGCACCTGGGGAAGGGCCGACTCTGAAGCTTTCTTT.

This chain connects TRBV27 to TRBJ1-2; TRBD1 aligns across 7 bases. Looked up from germline, CDR1 is MNHEY and CDR2 is SMNVEV (reference sequence). This CDR3 has 13 amino acids. Germline trimming cut 4 bases from V and 7 bases from J; bases unmatched to any gene: 6. CDR3 region: CASSYLTGSGYTF. CDR3 in DNA: TGTGCCAGCAGTTACCTGACAGGGTCTGGCTACACCTTC.

The chain is built from TRBV30 and TRBJ1-1; possibly TRBD1 for D (5 bases). CDR1 and CDR2 (germline): GTSNPN, SVGIG (reference sequence). The germline V and J ends were trimmed by 2 bases and 1 base, with 11 bases remaining between them. CDR3 length: 14 residues. The chain's CDR3 is CAWSFGHWNTEAFF. The CDR3 DNA reads as TGTGCCTGGAGTTTCGGACATTGGAACACTGAAGCTTTCTTT.

The rearrangement joins TRBV30 to TRBJ1-2; no clear D. Trimming stripped 5 bases from V and 8 bases from J, with 12 bases between. Germline V gene data show CDR1 as GTSNPN and CDR2 as SVGIG (reference sequence). CDR3 size: 11 residues. CDR3 DNA sequence: TGTGCCTGGGATCAGGTGAAGGGCTACACCTTC. This sequence encodes CAWDQVKGYTF.

The chain combines TRBV7-9 with TRBJ2-3; D assignment may be TRBD1 or TRBD2 (5 bases each). In germline, CDR1 is SEHNR, CDR2 FQNEAQ (reference sequence). V gave up 1 base and J gave up 14 bases, with 19 bases separating them. The CDR3 length is 14 residues. CDR3 loop: CASSLGFPGDPPYF. The CDR3, as DNA: TGTGCCAGCAGCTTAGGCTTTCCTGGGGACCCTCCGTATTTT.